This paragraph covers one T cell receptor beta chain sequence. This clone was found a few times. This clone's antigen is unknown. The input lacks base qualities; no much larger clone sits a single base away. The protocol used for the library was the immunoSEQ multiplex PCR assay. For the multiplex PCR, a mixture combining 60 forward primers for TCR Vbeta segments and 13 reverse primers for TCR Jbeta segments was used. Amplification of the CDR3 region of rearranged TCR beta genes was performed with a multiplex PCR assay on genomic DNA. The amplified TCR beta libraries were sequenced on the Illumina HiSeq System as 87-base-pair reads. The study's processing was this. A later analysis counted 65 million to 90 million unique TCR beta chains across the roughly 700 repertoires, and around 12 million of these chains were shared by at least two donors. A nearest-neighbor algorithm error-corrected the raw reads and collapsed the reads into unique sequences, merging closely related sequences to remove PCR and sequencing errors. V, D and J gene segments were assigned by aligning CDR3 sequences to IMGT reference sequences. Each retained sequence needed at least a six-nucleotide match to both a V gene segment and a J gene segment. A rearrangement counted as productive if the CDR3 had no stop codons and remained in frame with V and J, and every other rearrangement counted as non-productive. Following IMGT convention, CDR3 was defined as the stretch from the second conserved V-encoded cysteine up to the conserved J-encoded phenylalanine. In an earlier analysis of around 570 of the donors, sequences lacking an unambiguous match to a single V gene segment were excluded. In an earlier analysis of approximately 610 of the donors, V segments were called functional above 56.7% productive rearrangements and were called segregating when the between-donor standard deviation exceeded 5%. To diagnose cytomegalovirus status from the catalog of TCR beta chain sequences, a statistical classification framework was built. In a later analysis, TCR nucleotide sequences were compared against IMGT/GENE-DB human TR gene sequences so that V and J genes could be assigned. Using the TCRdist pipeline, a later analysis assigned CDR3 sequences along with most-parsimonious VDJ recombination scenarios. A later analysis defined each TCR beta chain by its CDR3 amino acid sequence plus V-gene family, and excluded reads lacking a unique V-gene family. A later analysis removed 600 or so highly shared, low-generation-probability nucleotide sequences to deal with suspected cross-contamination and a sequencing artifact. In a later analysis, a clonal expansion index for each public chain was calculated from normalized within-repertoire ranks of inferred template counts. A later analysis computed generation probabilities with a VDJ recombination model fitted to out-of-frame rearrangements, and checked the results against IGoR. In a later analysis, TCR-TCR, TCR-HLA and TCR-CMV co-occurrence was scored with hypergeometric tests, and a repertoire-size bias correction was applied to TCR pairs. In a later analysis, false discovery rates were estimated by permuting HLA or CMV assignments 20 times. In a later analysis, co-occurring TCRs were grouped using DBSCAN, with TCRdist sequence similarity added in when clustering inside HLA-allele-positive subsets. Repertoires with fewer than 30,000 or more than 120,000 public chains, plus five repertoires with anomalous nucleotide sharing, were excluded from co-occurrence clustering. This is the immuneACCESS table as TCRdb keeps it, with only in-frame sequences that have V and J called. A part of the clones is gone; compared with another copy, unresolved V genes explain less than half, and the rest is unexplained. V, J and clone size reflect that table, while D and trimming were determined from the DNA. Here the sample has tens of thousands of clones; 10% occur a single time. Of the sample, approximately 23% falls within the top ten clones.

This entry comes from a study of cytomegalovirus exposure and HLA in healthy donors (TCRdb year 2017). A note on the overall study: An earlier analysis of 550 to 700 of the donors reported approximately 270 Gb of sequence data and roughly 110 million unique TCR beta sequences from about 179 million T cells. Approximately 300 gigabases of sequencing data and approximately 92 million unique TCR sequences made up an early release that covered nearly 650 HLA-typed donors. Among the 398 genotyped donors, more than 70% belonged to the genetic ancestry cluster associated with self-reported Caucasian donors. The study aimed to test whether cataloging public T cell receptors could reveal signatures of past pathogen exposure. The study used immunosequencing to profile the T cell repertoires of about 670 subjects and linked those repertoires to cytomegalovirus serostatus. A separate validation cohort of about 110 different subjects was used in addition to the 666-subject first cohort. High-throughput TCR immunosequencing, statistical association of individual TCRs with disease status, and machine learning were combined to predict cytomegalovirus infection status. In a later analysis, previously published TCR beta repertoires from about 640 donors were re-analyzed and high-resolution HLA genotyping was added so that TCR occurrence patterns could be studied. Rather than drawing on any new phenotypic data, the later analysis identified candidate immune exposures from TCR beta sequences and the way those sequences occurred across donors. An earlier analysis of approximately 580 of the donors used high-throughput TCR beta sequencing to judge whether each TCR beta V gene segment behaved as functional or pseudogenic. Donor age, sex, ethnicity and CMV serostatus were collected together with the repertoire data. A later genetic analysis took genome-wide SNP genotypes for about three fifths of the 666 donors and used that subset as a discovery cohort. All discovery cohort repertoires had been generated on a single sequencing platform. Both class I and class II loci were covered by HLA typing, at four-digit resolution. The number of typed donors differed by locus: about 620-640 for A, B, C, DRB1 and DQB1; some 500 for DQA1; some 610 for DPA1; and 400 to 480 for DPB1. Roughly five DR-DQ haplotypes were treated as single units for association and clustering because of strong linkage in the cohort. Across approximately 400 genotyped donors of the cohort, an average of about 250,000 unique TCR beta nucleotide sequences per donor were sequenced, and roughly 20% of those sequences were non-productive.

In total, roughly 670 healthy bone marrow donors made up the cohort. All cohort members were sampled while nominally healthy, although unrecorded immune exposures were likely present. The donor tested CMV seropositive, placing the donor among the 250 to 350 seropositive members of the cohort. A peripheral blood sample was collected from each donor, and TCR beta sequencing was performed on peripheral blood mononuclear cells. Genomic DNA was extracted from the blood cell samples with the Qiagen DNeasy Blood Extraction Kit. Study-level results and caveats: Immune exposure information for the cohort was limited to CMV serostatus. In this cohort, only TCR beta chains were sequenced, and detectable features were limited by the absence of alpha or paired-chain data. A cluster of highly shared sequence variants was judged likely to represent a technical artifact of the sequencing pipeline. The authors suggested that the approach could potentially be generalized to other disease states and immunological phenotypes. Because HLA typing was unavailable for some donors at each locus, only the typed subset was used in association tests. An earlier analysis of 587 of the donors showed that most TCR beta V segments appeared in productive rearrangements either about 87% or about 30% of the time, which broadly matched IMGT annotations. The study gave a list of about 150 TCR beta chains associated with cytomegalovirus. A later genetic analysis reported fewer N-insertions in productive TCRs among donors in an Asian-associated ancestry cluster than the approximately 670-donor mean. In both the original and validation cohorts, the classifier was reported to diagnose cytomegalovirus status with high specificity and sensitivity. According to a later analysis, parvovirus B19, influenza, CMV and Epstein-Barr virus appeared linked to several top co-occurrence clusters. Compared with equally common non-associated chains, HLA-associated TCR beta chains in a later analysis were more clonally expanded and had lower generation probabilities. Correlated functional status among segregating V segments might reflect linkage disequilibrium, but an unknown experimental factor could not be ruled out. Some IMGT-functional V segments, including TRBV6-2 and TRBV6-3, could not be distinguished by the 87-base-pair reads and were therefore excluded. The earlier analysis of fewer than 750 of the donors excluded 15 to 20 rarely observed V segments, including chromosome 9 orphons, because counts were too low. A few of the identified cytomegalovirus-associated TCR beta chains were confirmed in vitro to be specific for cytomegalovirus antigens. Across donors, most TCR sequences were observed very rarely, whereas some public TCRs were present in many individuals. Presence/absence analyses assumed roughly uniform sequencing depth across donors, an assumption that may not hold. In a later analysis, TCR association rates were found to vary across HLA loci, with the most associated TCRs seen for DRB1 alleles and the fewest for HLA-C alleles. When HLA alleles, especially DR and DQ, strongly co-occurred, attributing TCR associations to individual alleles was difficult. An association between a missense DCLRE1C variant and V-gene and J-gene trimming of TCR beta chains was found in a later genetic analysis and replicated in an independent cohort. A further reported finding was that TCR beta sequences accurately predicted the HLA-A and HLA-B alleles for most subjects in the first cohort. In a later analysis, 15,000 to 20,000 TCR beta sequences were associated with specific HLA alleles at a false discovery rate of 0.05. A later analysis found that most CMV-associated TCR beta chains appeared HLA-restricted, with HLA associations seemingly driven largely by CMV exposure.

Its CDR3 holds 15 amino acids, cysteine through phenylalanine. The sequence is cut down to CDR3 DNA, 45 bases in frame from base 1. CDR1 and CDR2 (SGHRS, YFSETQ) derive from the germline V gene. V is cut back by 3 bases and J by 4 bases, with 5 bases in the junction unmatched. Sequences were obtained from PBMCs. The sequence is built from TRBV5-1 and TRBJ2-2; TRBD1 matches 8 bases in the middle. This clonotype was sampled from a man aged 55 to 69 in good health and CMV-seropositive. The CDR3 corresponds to CASSYQGASTGELFF. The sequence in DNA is TGCGCCAGCAGCTACCAGGGGGCGAGCACCGGGGAGCTGTTTTTT.